Detailed here is one TCR beta chain. In the study's own analysis: Reference gene primer amplification gave estimated nucleated cell counts. The assay was immunoSEQ multiplex PCR, and TCRdb's table has in-frame clones only and misses some. V and J calls plus clone size are reproduced from that table; the DNA served to infer D and trimming. The data contain over 75,000 clones, 90% of them singletons. This entry is derived from a study of blood T cell repertoires in COVID-19. Whole-study context: Samples taken during acute and convalescent COVID-19 were collected in the United States, Italy and Spain. The analysed material was cDNA or gDNA that came from T cells, B-cell-depleted T cells, or PBMCs.

The CDR3 runs to 15 residues. The germline V and J ends were trimmed by 1 base and 4 bases, with 11 bases remaining between them. Germline V gene data show CDR1 as LGHDT and CDR2 as YNNKEL (reference sequence). The rearrangement uses TRBV3-1 (or the pseudogene TRBV3-2) and TRBJ2-1, with D possibly being TRBD2 (5 bases). The TCR comes from a man aged 55 to 70 with acute or convalescent COVID-19. What was sequenced was peripheral blood. The CDR3 region is CASSQVAGRYNEQFF. The DNA of the CDR3 is TGTGCCAGCAGCCAAGTTGCGGGCCGGTACAATGAGCAGTTCTTC.